This T cell receptor beta chain is drawn from a study of spatial heterogeneity in lung cancer. This clonotype has more than one count but fewer than ten. Antigen specificity is unknown. Study-level points and caveats: Ubiquitous expanded tumor TCRs appeared in blood more at resection than follow-up.

A unique molecular identifier was attached to every TCR cDNA molecule. TCRdb re-called the 5' RACE reads with MiXCR, one entry per CDR3 protein. The table includes under 30,000 distinct CDR3 sequences, over 3% detected once. Germline CDR1 reads LNHDA; CDR2 reads SQIVND (reference sequence). CDR3 length: 12 amino acids. V lost 9 bases to trimming and J lost 3 bases, with 9 bases between them. Time point indicated: sample taken at primary tumor resection. Unsorted samples of tumor, nontumor lung or frozen PBMC had their whole RNA sequenced. The material was PBMCs, obtained at surgery. The chain links TRBV19 to TRBJ1-5; D is undetermined. The sequence came from a female donor with early-stage non-small cell lung cancer. For the CDR3, the DNA is TGTGCCAGCAGGCAGATCAATCAGCCCCAGCATTTT. Its protein is CASRQINQPQHF.